The subject of this entry is one T cell receptor (beta chain). The antigen remains unidentified. This entry is derived from a study of shared clonotypes between healthy human individuals. Whole-study findings and limits: It was observed that around 5% of naive CD4 clonotypes were shared across several donors.

CD8 cells regarded as naive lacked CD45RO, were positively chosen for CCR7, and omitted terminally differentiated effector memory CD45RA+ cells. This table comes from immunoSEQ multiplex PCR, and its TCRdb copy is limited to in-frame clones, with some not included. The table records hundreds of thousands of clones, around 90% of them present only once. V was pared by 5 bases and J by 10 bases, with 8 bases of the junction left unmatched. Germline assignment: CDR1 MNHEY and CDR2 SVGAGI. CDR3 length: 13 residues. This clonotype was sampled from a man younger than 40 in good health. Sequences were obtained from naive CD8+ T cells sorted from blood. V usage is TRBV6-5 and J usage is TRBJ1-5; TRBD1 aligns across 7 bases. CDR3 DNA: TGTGCCAGCAGTGAGGGGGCCCCCCTCCCCCAGCATTTT. This translates into CASSEGAPLPQHF.